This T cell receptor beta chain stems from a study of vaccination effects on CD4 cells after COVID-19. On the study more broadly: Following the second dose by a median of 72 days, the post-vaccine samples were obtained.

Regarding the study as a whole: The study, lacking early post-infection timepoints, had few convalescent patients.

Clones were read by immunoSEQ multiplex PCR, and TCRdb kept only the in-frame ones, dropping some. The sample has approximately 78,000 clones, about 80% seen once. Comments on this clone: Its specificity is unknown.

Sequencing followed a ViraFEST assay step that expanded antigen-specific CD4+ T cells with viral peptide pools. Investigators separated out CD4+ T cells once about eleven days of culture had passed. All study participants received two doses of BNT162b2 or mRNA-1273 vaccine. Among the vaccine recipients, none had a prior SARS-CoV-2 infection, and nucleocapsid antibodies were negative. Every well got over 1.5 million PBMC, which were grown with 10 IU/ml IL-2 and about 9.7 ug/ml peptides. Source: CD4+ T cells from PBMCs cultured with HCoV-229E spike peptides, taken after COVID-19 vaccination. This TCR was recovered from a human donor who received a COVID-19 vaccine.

CDR3: CASSEVHGGEQPQHF. For the CDR3, the DNA is TGTGCCAGCAGTGAGGTACACGGGGGAGAACAGCCCCAGCATTTT. The chain employs TRBV6-1 and TRBJ1-5, with a tentative D call TRBD1 (5 bases). Trimming shortened V by 3 bases and J by 7 bases, and 16 bases separated the two germline ends. This CDR3 comprises 15 residues. Germline-derived CDR1 and CDR2 are MNHNS and SASEGT.